This TCR beta chain was found in a study of cytomegalovirus exposure and HLA in healthy donors. Study-level background: Of all 398 donors who were genotyped, about 84% belonged to the Caucasian-associated ancestry cluster. General study findings and limits: A prior analysis recorded that most TCR beta V segments were productive about 87% or about 30% of the time.

Vbeta (60) and Jbeta (13) primers were used in the PCR. Generated by immunoSEQ multiplex PCR, the TCRdb table keeps only in-frame clones and is missing some. The table lists around 130,000 clones, 80% of them singletons. The ends were cut back, 4 bases at V and 7 bases at J, with 13 bases in the middle. The CDR3 extends over 13 amino acids. Germline V gives CDR1 MRHNA, CDR2 SNTAGT. As to this clone: Its target is not known.

The sequence came from a woman aged 40 to 49 in good health and CMV-seronegative. V gene TRBV6-4 combines with J gene TRBJ1-2; tentatively, D is TRBD1 (6 bases). Material for sequencing was PBMCs. CDR3 protein: CASSGPGGRGYTF. The CDR3 bases are TGTGCCAGCAGTGGACCGGGGGGCCGTGGCTACACCTTC.